This TCR beta chain was documented in a study of a mutant IDH1 vaccine in newly diagnosed glioma. There are 14 residues in the CDR3. CDR1 is MNHEY and CDR2 is SMNVEV in the germline V gene (reference sequence). V was cut by 8 bases and J by 1 base, with 14 bases left in between. Study-level points and caveats: Patients showed vaccine-induced immune responses at a rate of around 93%.

Time point of the sample: week 11, during vaccination. Vaccinated patients received 300 ug of mutant IDH1 20-mer peptide per dose, with topical imiquimod. Each donor presented with a new WHO grade 3 or 4 astrocytoma that tested IDH1-mutant and showed ATRX loss. Assay used: immunoSEQ multiplex PCR; TCRdb lists only in-frame clones, some missing. The sample carries about 60,000 clones, roughly 83% recorded once. Worth noting for this clone: What it binds is not known.

The sample here was PBMCs, taken from a glioma patient whose treatment included an IDH1 peptide vaccine. This TCR derives from a woman in her fifties or sixties with glioma. This chain connects TRBV27 to TRBJ1-1, with D unclear. CDR3 nucleotide sequence: TGTGCCAGCGGGATGCTACAGCGGAACACTGAAGCTTTCTTT. Protein product: CASGMLQRNTEAFF.